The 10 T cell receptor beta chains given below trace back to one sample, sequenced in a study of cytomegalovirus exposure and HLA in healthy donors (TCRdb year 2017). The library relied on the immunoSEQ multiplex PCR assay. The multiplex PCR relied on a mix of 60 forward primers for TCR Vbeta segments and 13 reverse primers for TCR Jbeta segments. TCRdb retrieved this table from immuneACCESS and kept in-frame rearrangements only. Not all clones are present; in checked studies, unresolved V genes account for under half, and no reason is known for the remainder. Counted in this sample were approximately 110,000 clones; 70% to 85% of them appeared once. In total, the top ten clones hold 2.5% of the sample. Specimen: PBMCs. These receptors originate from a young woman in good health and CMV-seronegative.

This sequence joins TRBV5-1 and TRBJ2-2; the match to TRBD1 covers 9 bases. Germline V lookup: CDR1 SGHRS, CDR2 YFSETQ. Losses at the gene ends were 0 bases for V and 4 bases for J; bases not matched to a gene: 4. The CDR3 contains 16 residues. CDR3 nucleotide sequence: TGCGCCAGCAGCTTGGAAGGGACAGGGATCACCGGGGAGCTGTTTTTT. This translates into CASSLEGTGITGELFF.

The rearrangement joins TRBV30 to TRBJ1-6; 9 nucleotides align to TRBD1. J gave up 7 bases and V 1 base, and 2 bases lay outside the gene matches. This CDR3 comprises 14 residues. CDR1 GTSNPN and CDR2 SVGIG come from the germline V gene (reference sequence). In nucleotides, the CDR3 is TGTGCCTGGAGTGAGGACAGGGGCAATTCACCCCTCCACTTT. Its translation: CAWSEDRGNSPLHF.

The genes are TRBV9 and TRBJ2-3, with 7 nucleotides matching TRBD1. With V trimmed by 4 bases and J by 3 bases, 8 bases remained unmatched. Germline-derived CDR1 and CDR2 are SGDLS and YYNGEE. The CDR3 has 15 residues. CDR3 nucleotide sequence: TGTGCCAGCAGCCTAAGGGGGCTGATTACAGATACGCAGTATTTT. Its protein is CASSLRGLITDTQYF.

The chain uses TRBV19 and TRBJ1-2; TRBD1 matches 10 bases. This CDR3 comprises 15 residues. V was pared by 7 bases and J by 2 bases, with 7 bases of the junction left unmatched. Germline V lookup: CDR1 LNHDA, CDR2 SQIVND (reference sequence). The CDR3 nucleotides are TGTGCCAGTATGGTGACAGGGGGCGCGAACTATGGCTACACCTTC. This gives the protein CASMVTGGANYGYTF.

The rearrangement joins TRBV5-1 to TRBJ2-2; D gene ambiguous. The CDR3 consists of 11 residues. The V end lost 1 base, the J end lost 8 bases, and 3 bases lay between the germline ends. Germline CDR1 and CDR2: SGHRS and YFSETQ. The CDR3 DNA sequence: TGCGCCAGCAGCTTGCTGGGGGAGCTGTTTTTT. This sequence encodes CASSLLGELFF.

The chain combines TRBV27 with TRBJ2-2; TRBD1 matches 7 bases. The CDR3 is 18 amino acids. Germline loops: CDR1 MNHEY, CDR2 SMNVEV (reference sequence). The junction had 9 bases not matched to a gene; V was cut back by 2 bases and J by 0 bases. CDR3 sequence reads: CASSLTLRDSTNTGELFF. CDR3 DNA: TGTGCCAGCAGTTTAACCCTGAGGGACAGCACGAACACCGGGGAGCTGTTTTTT.

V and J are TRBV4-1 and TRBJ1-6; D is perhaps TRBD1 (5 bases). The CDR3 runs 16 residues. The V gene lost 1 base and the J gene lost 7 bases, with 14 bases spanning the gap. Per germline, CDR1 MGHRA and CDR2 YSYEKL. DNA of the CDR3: TGCGCCAGCAGCCAAGGGGGCCATACGGTAAATTCACCCCTCCACTTT. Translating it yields CASSQGGHTVNSPLHF.

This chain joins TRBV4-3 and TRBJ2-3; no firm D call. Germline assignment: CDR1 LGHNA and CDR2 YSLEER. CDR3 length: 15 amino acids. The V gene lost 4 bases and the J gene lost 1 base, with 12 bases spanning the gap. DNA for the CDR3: TGCGCCAGCAGCCGGGCTTCGATCCGCACAGATACGCAGTATTTT. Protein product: CASSRASIRTDTQYF.

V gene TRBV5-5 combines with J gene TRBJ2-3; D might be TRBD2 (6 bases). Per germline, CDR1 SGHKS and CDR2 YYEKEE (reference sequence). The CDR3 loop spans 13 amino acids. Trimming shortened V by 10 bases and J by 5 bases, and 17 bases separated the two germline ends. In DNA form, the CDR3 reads TGTGCCTCCGGCCCCGGGGGAGAAGATACGCAGTATTTT. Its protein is CASGPGGEDTQYF. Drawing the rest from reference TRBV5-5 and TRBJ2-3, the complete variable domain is DAGVTQSPTHLIKTRGQQVTLRCSPISGHKSVSWYQQVLGQGPQFIFQYYEKEERGRGNFPDRFSARQFPNYSSELNVNALLLGDSALYLCASGPGGEDTQYFGPGTRLTVL.

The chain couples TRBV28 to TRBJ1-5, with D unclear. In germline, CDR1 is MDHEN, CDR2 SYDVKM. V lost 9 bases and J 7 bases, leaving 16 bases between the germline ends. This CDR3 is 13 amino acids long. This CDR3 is CASRGGSGQPQHF. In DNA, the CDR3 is TGTGCCAGTCGGGGAGGGTCGGGGCAGCCCCAGCATTTT.